The 16 T cell receptor beta chains reported below all come from one sample, sequenced in a study of shared T cell receptors in the human thymus. The method was immunoSEQ multiplex PCR; TCRdb's version includes in-frame clones alone and lacks a portion of them. The sample lists approximately 730,000 clones, 80% to 90% occurring once. The same sample was also used in a study of human thymus T cells.

Sequenced: thymocytes. Every receptor here comes from a girl less than two years old with a congenital heart defect.

This chain joins TRBV10-3 and TRBJ2-7; 12 nucleotides agree with TRBD2. V shed 1 base and J 3 bases; nucleotides not matched to a gene: 7. The germline V gene has CDR1 ENHRY and CDR2 SYGVKD. The CDR3 runs to 17 residues. In DNA form, the CDR3 reads TGTGCCATCAGTGAGTGGACGACTAGCGGGGGACTCTACGAGCAGTACTTC. Translated: CAISEWTTSGGLYEQYF.

The chain couples TRBV19 to TRBJ1-2, with TRBD1 matching over 7 bases. The J segment lost 1 base and the V segment lost 4 bases, leaving 9 bases of the junction unmatched. The CDR3 is made up of 16 amino acids. From germline, CDR1 is LNHDA and CDR2 SQIVND (reference sequence). CDR3 loop: CASSTPTGNFNYGYTF. Here the CDR3 DNA reads TGTGCCAGTAGTACGCCGACAGGGAATTTTAACTATGGCTACACCTTC. Together with reference TRBV19 and TRBJ1-2, the CDR3 gives the full variable domain: DGGITQSPKYLFRKEGQNVTLSCEQNLNHDAMYWYRQDPGQGLRLIYYSQIVNDFQKGDIAEGYSVSREKKESFPLTVTSAQKNPTAFYLCASSTPTGNFNYGYTFGSGTRLTVV.

This sequence joins TRBV2 and TRBJ2-6; D is perhaps TRBD1 (5 bases). Trimming removed 6 bases at V and 4 bases at J, with 13 bases between. Germline values: CDR1 SNHLY, CDR2 FYNNEI. The CDR3 contains 15 residues. The CDR3 protein is CASSLGLYGANVLTF. The CDR3 coding sequence is TGTGCCAGCAGCCTGGGGCTTTACGGGGCCAACGTCCTGACTTTC.

This rearrangement joins TRBV18 to TRBJ1-4; 8 nucleotides match TRBD1. This CDR3 is 14 amino acids long. Trimming removed 5 bases from V and 8 bases from J; junction bases left unmatched: 7. Germline CDR1 reads KGHSH; CDR2 reads LQKENI. Here the CDR3 reads CASSAGGREEKLFF. CDR3 nucleotide sequence: TGTGCCAGCTCAGCAGGGGGCAGGGAGGAAAAACTGTTTTTT. The full variable domain, its missing parts supplied by reference TRBV18 and TRBJ1-4, is NAGVMQNPRHLVRRRGQEARLRCSPMKGHSHVYWYRQLPEEGLKFMVYLQKENIIDESGMPKERFSAEFPKEGPSILRIQQVVRGDSAAYFCASSAGGREEKLFFGSGTQLSVL.

The chain is built from TRBV5-1 and TRBJ2-1; the D is unclear. Between the trimmed V and J ends, which lost 4 bases and 7 bases, there was a span of 18 bases. Germline V gives CDR1 SGHRS, CDR2 YFSETQ. This CDR3 has 15 residues. The CDR3: CASSAMTPTVNEQFF. CDR3 nucleotide sequence: TGCGCCAGCAGCGCAATGACCCCTACAGTTAATGAGCAGTTCTTC.

The count of this clone is one. V and J are TRBV4-1 and TRBJ2-7; 9 nucleotides line up with TRBD2. The germline gives CDR1 MGHRA, CDR2 YSYEKL. This CDR3 contains 19 residues. Trimming cost V 3 bases and J 0 bases; bases outside gene matches: 15. DNA for the CDR3: TGCGCCAGCAGCCACCTTGGGGCTAGCGGGGATACTAGCTCCTACGAGCAGTACTTC. This sequence encodes CASSHLGASGDTSSYEQYF.

CDR3 region: CASSQKAVGGNTEAFF. The DNA of the CDR3 is TGTGCCAGCAGCCAAAAAGCGGTAGGGGGTAACACTGAAGCTTTCTTT. This sequence joins TRBV14 and TRBJ1-1; a possible D gene is TRBD1 (6 bases). Germline V CDR1 and CDR2: SGHDN, FVKESK. CDR3 length: 16 residues. The ends were cut back, 2 bases at V and 2 bases at J, with 15 bases in the middle.

The V gene is TRBV16, the J gene TRBJ1-5, with D unclear. Germline assignment: CDR1 KGHSY and CDR2 FQNENV. The length of the CDR3 is 17 residues. V was cut by 1 base and J by 0 bases, with 13 bases left in between. In nucleotides, the CDR3 is TGTGCCAGCAGCCAATGGCCGAGCGAGTATAGCAATCAGCCCCAGCATTTT. As protein: CASSQWPSEYSNQPQHF.

This chain joins TRBV7-6 and TRBJ1-2; 9 nucleotides align to TRBD1. The trim removed 5 bases at V and 7 bases at J, leaving 8 bases unmatched. The germline gives CDR1 SGHVS, CDR2 FNYEAQ. CDR3 length: 14 residues. This CDR3 reads CASSAYTGGRGYTF. The CDR3 DNA follows: TGTGCCAGCAGCGCATACACAGGGGGCCGTGGCTACACCTTC.

The V gene is TRBV5-4, the J gene TRBJ1-2; a weak D match, TRBD1 (6 bases). Germline loops: CDR1 SGHNT, CDR2 YYREEE (reference sequence). V lost 7 bases and J 0 bases, leaving 16 bases between the germline ends. CDR3 length: 15 residues. CDR3: CASAKGGSANYGYTF. CDR3 DNA: TGTGCCAGCGCAAAGGGGGGGTCAGCTAACTATGGCTACACCTTC.

This chain uses TRBV6-6 with TRBJ2-7; D is ambiguous. The CDR3 covers 16 residues. Germline V gene data show CDR1 as MNHNY and CDR2 as SVGAGI (reference sequence). V gave up 2 bases and J gave up 0 bases, with 14 bases separating them. The CDR3 nucleotides are TGTGCCAGCAGTTACCAGGCATGTAAAGTCTCCTACGAGCAGTACTTC. Translated: CASSYQACKVSYEQYF.

V gene TRBV5-6 combines with J gene TRBJ2-5; D is perhaps TRBD1 (7 bases). The CDR3 runs to 17 residues. V was pared by 0 bases and J by 5 bases, with 20 bases between. Germline V gives CDR1 SGHDT, CDR2 YYEEEE. The CDR3 is CASSLAKRQGLSETQYF. CDR3 DNA: TGTGCCAGCAGCTTGGCCAAGCGACAGGGACTGAGTGAGACCCAGTACTTC.

The gene calls are TRBV7-4 and TRBJ1-1; 7 bases map to TRBD1. The germline V gene encodes CDR1 SGHVT and CDR2 SQSDAQ. The CDR3 has 17 residues. V shed 2 bases and J 4 bases; nucleotides not matched to a gene: 13. This chain's CDR3 is CASSLYDRAVRVTEAFF. The CDR3 DNA is TGTGCCAGCAGCTTATACGACAGGGCCGTCCGGGTCACTGAAGCTTTCTTT.

The rearrangement joins TRBV5-6 to TRBJ1-1; TRBD1 matches at 7 bases. V lost 0 bases, J lost 8 bases, and 10 bases stayed unmatched. The CDR3 loop spans 15 amino acids. Germline values: CDR1 SGHDT, CDR2 YYEEEE. CDR3 coding DNA: TGTGCCAGCAGCTTGGTGATACAGGGGCCTAGGGAAGCTTTCTTT. This codes for CASSLVIQGPREAFF.

The V gene is TRBV19, the J gene TRBJ2-3; 9 positions agree with TRBD2. CDR1 is LNHDA, CDR2 SQIVND, per germline (reference sequence). With 4 bases clipped from V and 2 bases from J, the junction kept 19 bases outside the gene matches. This CDR3 comprises 20 residues. CDR3 bases: TGTGCCAGTAGTACTCCCGGGGTAGCGGGGGAGCAAACTACCACAGATACGCAGTATTTT. Amino acid sequence: CASSTPGVAGEQTTTDTQYF.

This clone was counted only a few times. The V and J genes are TRBV5-1 and TRBJ2-3; TRBD1 might be the D (6 bases). CDR3 length equals 21 residues. The ends were cut back, 4 bases at V and 0 bases at J, with 30 bases in the middle. CDR1 is SGHRS and CDR2 is YFSETQ in the germline V gene. The CDR3 protein is CASSTYRSLRKQGNSTDTQYF. The CDR3 bases are TGCGCCAGCAGCACCTACAGGTCCCTACGAAAACAGGGCAATAGCACAGATACGCAGTATTTT.